Listed below are T cell receptor beta chains from one sample, sequenced in a study of blood T cell repertoires in COVID-19. TCRdb keeps only in-frame clones here, not all; method: immunoSEQ multiplex PCR. The sample has around 140,000 clones, 70% to 90% seen once; the top ten hold 2% to 3%. The sequencing input was peripheral blood. Source of these receptors: a human donor with acute or convalescent COVID-19. The donor label of this sample is uncertain. Each CDR3 is given with its conserved first and last residue. The D gene is left open where the match is weak. Size is omitted from some rows. Given values are once, few, many or a class for expanded clones.

TRBJ1-2 | NA | TRBD1 | TRBV9 | TGTGCCAGCAGCGTAGACTGGGACAGGGATGGCTACACCTTC | CASSVDWDRDGYTF
TRBJ1-2 | few | NA | TRBV14 | TGTGCCAGCAGCCAGATCACAGGGTATGGCTACACCTTC | CASSQITGYGYTF
TRBJ2-2 | once | NA | TRBV7-2 | TGTGCCAGCAGCAGCCGGGGAACGAACACCGGGGAGCTGTTTTTT | CASSSRGTNTGELFF
TRBJ2-3 | NA | NA | TRBV24-1 | TGTGCCACCAGTGGATGGGGGCGGGATACGCAGTATTTT | CATSGWGRDTQYF
TRBJ2-2 | few | NA | TRBV3-1/TRBV3-2 | TGTGCCAGCAGTAGCGGAACCGGGGAGCTGTTTTTT | CASSSGTGELFF
TRBJ1-2 | NA | TRBD1 | TRBV10-3 | TGTGCCATCAGTGAGAATCAGGGGGCGCGAACTGGCTACACCTTC | CAISENQGARTGYTF
TRBJ1-2 | once | TRBD1 | TRBV6-5 | TGTGCCACCATTAAACAGGGGGCTCGGGGCTACACCTTC | CATIKQGARGYTF
TRBJ1-5 | NA | NA | TRBV5-8 | TGTGCCAGCAGCTTGGGGCGGATAAGCAATCAGCCCCAGCATTTT | CASSLGRISNQPQHF
TRBJ2-3 | NA | NA | TRBV6-6 | TGTGCCAGCAGTCGAAATTCTGCCGGGTCCACGGATACGCAGTATTTT | CASSRNSAGSTDTQYF
TRBJ2-3 | NA | NA | TRBV5-1 | TGCGCCAGCAGGGCAGCGTTCGCAGATACGCAGTATTTT | CASRAAFADTQYF
TRBJ2-5 | few | NA | TRBV7-3 | TGTGCCAGCAGCCTCGGGACTCAAGAGACCCAGTACTTC | CASSLGTQETQYF
TRBJ1-5 | NA | NA | TRBV7-2 | TGTGCCAGCAGCTTAACCACGGGTACCGGTCAGCCCCAGCATTTT | CASSLTTGTGQPQHF
TRBJ1-6 | NA | TRBD1 | TRBV5-1 | TGCGCCAGCAGCTTGGCCCAGACAGGGGGTAGTAATTCACCCCTCCACTTT | CASSLAQTGGSNSPLHF
TRBJ2-1 | few | TRBD2 | TRBV24-1 | TGTGCCACCAGTGACCCTAATAGCGGGAGGGCCGGGAATGAGCAGTTCTTC | CATSDPNSGRAGNEQFF
TRBJ2-3 | NA | NA | TRBV5-1 | TGCGCCAGCAGCTCCCCTTCTTTTGAGTGGGAGCCTAAGGATACGCAGTATTTT | CASSSPSFEWEPKDTQYF
TRBJ1-6 | NA | TRBD1 | TRBV6-5 | TGTGCCAGCAGTATACAGGGGGCGATGGGTTCACCCCTCCACTTT | CASSIQGAMGSPLHF
TRBJ2-3 | NA | NA | TRBV5-1 | TGCGCCAGCAGCTTGACTAGTGGGTTCACAGATACGCAGTATTTT | CASSLTSGFTDTQYF
TRBJ2-3 | NA | TRBD1 | TRBV5-1 | TGCGCCAGCAGCTTTACAGGGGGAGGCACAGATACGCAGTATTTT | CASSFTGGGTDTQYF
TRBJ1-2 | NA | NA | TRBV19 | TGTGCCAGTAGTATCTCCGCCTCACTCTCTGGCTACACCTTC | CASSISASLSGYTF